The 21 T cell receptor beta chains below all came from one sample that was sequenced in a study of blood T cell repertoires in COVID-19. Clones were read by immunoSEQ multiplex PCR, and TCRdb kept only the in-frame ones, dropping some. The sample holds 180,000 or so clones, around 90% seen once. Sequencing was done on a sample of peripheral blood. Source of these receptors: a middle-aged man with acute or convalescent COVID-19.

V is TRBV7-6 and J is TRBJ2-2, with D unresolved. V dropped 1 base and J dropped 6 bases, with 12 bases sitting between them. CDR1 SGHVS and CDR2 FNYEAQ come from the germline V gene. This CDR3 region has 15 residues. CDR3 nucleotides: TGTGCCAGCAGCTTAGGGGCCGGTGACCCCGGGGAGCTGTTTTTT. Protein: CASSLGAGDPGELFF. The variable domain in full, completed from reference TRBV7-6 and TRBJ2-2, reads GAGVSQSPRYKVTKRGQDVALRCDPISGHVSLYWYRQALGQGPEFLTYFNYEAQQDKSGLPNDRFSAERPEGSISTLTIQRTEQRDSAMYRCASSLGAGDPGELFFGEGSRLTVL.

Points on this clone: One end of the junction is discordant with germline, which a read error may explain. The rearrangement joins TRBV6-5 to TRBJ1-1, with a tentative D call TRBD1 (6 bases). CDR1 is MNHEY, CDR2 SVGAGI, per germline. This CDR3 is built from 13 residues. The CDR3 here is CASSDSIRGEAFF. The CDR3 DNA follows: TGTGCCAGCAGTGACTCTATCAGGGGCGAAGCTTTCTTT.

This chain joins TRBV3-1 (or the pseudogene TRBV3-2) and TRBJ2-1; 9 nucleotides match TRBD2. CDR1 and CDR2 from the germline V gene are LGHDT and YNNKEL (reference sequence). This CDR3 is 17 amino acids long. Trimming at V came to 1 base and at J to 2 bases, leaving 6 bases not matched to a gene. CDR3 loop: CASSQVAGLATYNEQFF. The CDR3 DNA sequence: TGTGCCAGCAGCCAAGTTGCGGGACTAGCAACCTACAATGAGCAGTTCTTC.

The chain recombines TRBV5-1 with TRBJ1-2, with D perhaps TRBD1 (5 bases). This CDR3 has 14 amino acids. V lost 3 bases, J lost 3 bases, and 12 bases lay in between. Per germline, CDR1 SGHRS and CDR2 YFSETQ. The CDR3 DNA reads as TGCGCCAGCAGCTCGGATGGGGGGTACTATGGCTACACCTTC. Amino acid sequence: CASSSDGGYYGYTF.

The chain recombines TRBV11-2 with TRBJ2-7, with D possibly being TRBD2 (5 bases). Germline V gives CDR1 SGHAT, CDR2 FQNNGV. The CDR3 is 14 residues long. V dropped 4 bases and J dropped 1 base, with 11 bases sitting between them. The CDR3 nucleotides are TGTGCCAGCAGCTGGTCTAGCCAATCCTACGAGCAGTACTTC. Protein: CASSWSSQSYEQYF. Combining the CDR3 with reference TRBV11-2 and TRBJ2-7 gives the whole variable domain EAGVAQSPRYKIIEKRQSVAFWCNPISGHATLYWYQQILGQGPKLLIQFQNNGVVDDSQLPKDRFSAERLKGVDSTLKIQPAKLEDSAVYLCASSWSSQSYEQYFGPGTRLTVT.

Worth noting for this clone: Other DNA sequences in the sample encode the same CDR3. The V gene is TRBV7-2, the J gene TRBJ2-3; D is unresolved. Germline CDR1 SGHTA, CDR2 FQGNSA. This CDR3 contains 14 residues. V was cut by 1 base and J by 0 bases, with 5 bases left in between. CDR3 nucleotide sequence: TGTGCCAGCAGCTTAGGGCCAAGCACAGATACGCAGTATTTT. Protein: CASSLGPSTDTQYF.

The chain employs TRBV6-5 and TRBJ1-3; the D is unclear. Deletions cut 6 bases from V and 5 bases from J, with 11 bases between. Germline V lookup: CDR1 MNHEY, CDR2 SVGAGI. The CDR3 extends over 13 amino acids. CDR3 amino acids: CASSTRGRNTIYF. In nucleotides, the CDR3 is TGTGCCAGCAGCACCCGGGGTCGAAACACCATATATTTT.

The chain is built from TRBV24-1 and TRBJ2-2, with D maybe TRBD2 (7 bases). CDR3 size: 15 residues. Trimming took 3 bases from V and 4 from J, leaving 11 bases between them. Germline V gene sequence: CDR1 KGHDR, CDR2 SFDVKD. CDR3 residues: CATSDRGAVTGELFF. CDR3 nucleotides: TGTGCCACCAGTGATCGGGGGGCTGTCACCGGGGAGCTGTTTTTT.

This CDR3 is CASSGSGHNEQFF. The CDR3 DNA follows: TGCGCCAGCAGTGGAAGCGGACACAATGAGCAGTTCTTC. The J gene is TRBJ2-1, the V gene TRBV10-1, with TRBD2 as a possible D gene (5 bases). Trimming took off 4 bases at V and 5 bases at J, with 9 bases between the two ends. CDR3 size: 13 residues. Germline V lookup: CDR1 WNHNN, CDR2 SYGVQD (reference sequence).

This chain connects TRBV2 to TRBJ1-5; 7 bases are shared with TRBD1. There are 13 residues in the CDR3. The V gene end was trimmed by 8 bases and the J gene end by 4 bases; junction bases not matched to a gene: 5. The V gene's germline CDR1 is SNHLY and CDR2 FYNNEI. In DNA, the CDR3 is TGTGCCAGCCAACAGGGGAATAATCAGCCCCAGCATTTT. Protein product: CASQQGNNQPQHF.

V gene TRBV9 combines with J gene TRBJ2-4, with 10 bases that match TRBD1. The V gene end was trimmed by 0 bases and the J gene end by 10 bases; junction bases not matched to a gene: 1. CDR1 is SGDLS, CDR2 YYNGEE, per germline. The CDR3 length is 13 residues. Written as DNA, the CDR3 is TGTGCCAGCAGCGTAGGGACAGGGGGTATTCAGTACTTC. Amino acids: CASSVGTGGIQYF.

As DNA, the CDR3 is TGCAGTGCTAGTATTGGGGCAGGCAATAATGAAAAACTGTTTTTT. Protein sequence: CSASIGAGNNEKLFF. This chain uses TRBV20-1 with TRBJ1-4; D may be TRBD1 (5 bases). This CDR3 is 15 amino acids long. Looked up from germline, CDR1 is DFQATT and CDR2 is SNEGSKA (reference sequence). V was shortened by 3 bases and J by 4 bases, with 15 bases between the two germline ends.

This chain uses TRBV5-1 with TRBJ1-6, with 8 bases that match TRBD1. The CDR3 covers 16 residues. Germline V CDR1 and CDR2: SGHRS, YFSETQ. V shed 5 bases and J 8 bases; nucleotides not matched to a gene: 12. CDR3 coding DNA: TGCGCCAGCAGATACGCATTCAGGGGGCAACATTCACCCCTCCACTTT. Encoded protein: CASRYAFRGQHSPLHF.

The CDR3 reads CASSLGLFSGNTIYF. The CDR3 DNA reads TGCGCCAGCAGCCTGGGACTGTTCTCTGGAAACACCATATATTTT. This chain joins TRBV5-1 and TRBJ1-3, with D perhaps TRBD1 (5 bases). V lost 4 bases and J 0 bases, leaving 11 bases between the germline ends. The CDR3 extends over 15 amino acids. Germline V gene sequence: CDR1 SGHRS, CDR2 YFSETQ.

The chain recombines TRBV6-2 or TRBV6-3 with TRBJ2-2; 8 bases line up with TRBD1. V was pared by 0 bases and J by 1 base, with 7 bases of the junction left unmatched. This CDR3 spans 18 amino acids. Germline values: CDR1 MNHEY, CDR2 SVGEGT. The CDR3: CASSYSLLDRGNTGELFF. CDR3 bases: TGTGCCAGCAGTTACTCCCTGCTTGACAGGGGGAACACCGGGGAGCTGTTTTTT.

CDR3 coding DNA: TGTGCCAGCAGTGAAGCGCTTCAGGGAATAGGAGGCTACACCTTC. Residues: CASSEALQGIGGYTF. The chain has TRBV6-1 and TRBJ1-2, with D maybe TRBD1 (5 bases). The V gene lost 0 bases and the J gene lost 8 bases, with 16 bases spanning the gap. CDR1 and CDR2 (germline): MNHNS, SASEGT. The CDR3 spans 15 residues.

The chain employs TRBV13 and TRBJ2-7; the D gene is possibly TRBD1 (6 bases). Per the germline V gene, CDR1 is PRHDT and CDR2 is FYEKMQ (reference sequence). Trimming shortened V by 0 bases and J by 7 bases, and 22 bases separated the two germline ends. The CDR3 is 17 residues long. CDR3 region: CASSLGPFSTGNSEQYF. The CDR3 nucleotides are TGTGCCAGCAGCTTAGGCCCCTTTTCCACAGGGAATTCGGAGCAGTACTTC. The entire variable domain, with the rest obtained from reference TRBV13 and TRBJ2-7, is as follows: AAGVIQSPRHLIKEKRETATLKCYPIPRHDTVYWYQQGPGQDPQFLISFYEKMQSDKGSIPDRFSAQQFSDYHSELNMSSLELGDSALYFCASSLGPFSTGNSEQYFGPGTRLTVT.

This chain links TRBV5-4 with TRBJ1-4, with no clear D. Germline-derived CDR1 and CDR2 are SGHNT and YYREEE (reference sequence). This CDR3 contains 15 residues. The V and J ends lost 1 base and 4 bases respectively, with 11 bases between them. DNA for the CDR3: TGTGCCAGCAGCTTGTATTCAGTGCATAATGAAAAACTGTTTTTT. It is translated as CASSLYSVHNEKLFF.

This clone came up a few times. This chain connects TRBV5-1 to TRBJ1-1; 9 bases align to TRBD1. Looked up from germline, CDR1 is SGHRS and CDR2 is YFSETQ. This CDR3 has 14 amino acids. Trimming at V came to 4 bases and at J to 6 bases, leaving 7 bases not matched to a gene. CDR3 sequence (DNA): TGCGCCAGCAGCATCGTGGGACAGGGATCTGAAGCTTTCTTT. Translating it yields CASSIVGQGSEAFF. The full variable domain, rest sourced from reference TRBV5-1 and TRBJ1-1, is KAGVTQTPRYLIKTRGQQVTLSCSPISGHRSVSWYQQTPGQGLQFLFEYFSETQRNKGNFPGRFSGRQFSNSRSEMNVSTLELGDSALYLCASSIVGQGSEAFFGQGTRLTVV.

The chain recombines TRBV18 with TRBJ1-2; D unclear. Trimming pared 0 bases from V and 0 bases from J, leaving 5 bases between. This CDR3 comprises 14 residues. Germline values: CDR1 KGHSH, CDR2 LQKENI. The CDR3 DNA follows: TGTGCCAGCTCACCACCGGGAGCTAACTATGGCTACACCTTC. Its translation: CASSPPGANYGYTF. Supplemented by reference TRBV18 and TRBJ1-2, the full variable domain reads NAGVMQNPRHLVRRRGQEARLRCSPMKGHSHVYWYRQLPEEGLKFMVYLQKENIIDESGMPKERFSAEFPKEGPSILRIQQVVRGDSAAYFCASSPPGANYGYTFGSGTRLTVV.

This clone has just a few counts. Other DNA sequences in the sample encode the same CDR3. The chain joins TRBV7-9 to TRBJ1-5, with D perhaps TRBD1 (6 bases). V lost 3 bases, J lost 5 bases, and 8 bases lay in between. There are 13 residues in the CDR3. Per the germline V gene, CDR1 is SEHNR and CDR2 is FQNEAQ (reference sequence). The CDR3 reads CASSLNRDQPQHF. CDR3 nucleotide sequence: TGTGCCAGCAGCTTGAACAGGGATCAGCCCCAGCATTTT.